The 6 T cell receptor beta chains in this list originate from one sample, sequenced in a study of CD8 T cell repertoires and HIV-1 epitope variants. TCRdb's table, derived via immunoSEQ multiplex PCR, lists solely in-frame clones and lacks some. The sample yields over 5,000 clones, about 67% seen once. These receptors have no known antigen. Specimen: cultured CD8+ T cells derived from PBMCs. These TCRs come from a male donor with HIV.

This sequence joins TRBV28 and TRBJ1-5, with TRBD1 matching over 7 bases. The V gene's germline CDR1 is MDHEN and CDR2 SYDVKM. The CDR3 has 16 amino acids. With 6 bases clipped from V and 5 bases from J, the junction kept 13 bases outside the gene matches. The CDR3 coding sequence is TGTGCCAGCAGCTATCTAATTCGGGACAGCTATCAGCCCCAGCATTTT. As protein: CASSYLIRDSYQPQHF.

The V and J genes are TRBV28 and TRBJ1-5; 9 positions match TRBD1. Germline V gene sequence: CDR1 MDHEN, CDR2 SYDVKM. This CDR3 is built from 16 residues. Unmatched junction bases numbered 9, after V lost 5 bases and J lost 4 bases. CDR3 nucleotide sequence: TGTGCCAGCAGTCACGAACAGGGGGCACTAAATCAGCCCCAGCATTTT. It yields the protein CASSHEQGALNQPQHF.

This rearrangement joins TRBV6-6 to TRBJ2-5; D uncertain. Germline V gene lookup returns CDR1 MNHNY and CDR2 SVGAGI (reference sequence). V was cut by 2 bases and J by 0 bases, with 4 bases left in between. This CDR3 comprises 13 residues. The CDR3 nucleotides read TGTGCCAGCAGTTACCTCTACCAAGAGACCCAGTACTTC. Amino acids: CASSYLYQETQYF.

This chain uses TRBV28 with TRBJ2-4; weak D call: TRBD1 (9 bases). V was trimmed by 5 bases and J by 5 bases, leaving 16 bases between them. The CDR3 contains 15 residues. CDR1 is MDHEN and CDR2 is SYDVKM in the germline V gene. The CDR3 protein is CASSHRGRGENIQYF. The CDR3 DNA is TGTGCCAGCAGTCACAGGGGGCGGGGGGAAAACATTCAGTACTTC.

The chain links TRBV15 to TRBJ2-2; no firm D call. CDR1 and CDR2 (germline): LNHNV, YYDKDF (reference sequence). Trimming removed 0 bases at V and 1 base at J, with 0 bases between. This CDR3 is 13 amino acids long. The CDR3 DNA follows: TGTGCCACCAGCAGAGAGAACACCGGGGAGCTGTTTTTT. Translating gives CATSRENTGELFF.

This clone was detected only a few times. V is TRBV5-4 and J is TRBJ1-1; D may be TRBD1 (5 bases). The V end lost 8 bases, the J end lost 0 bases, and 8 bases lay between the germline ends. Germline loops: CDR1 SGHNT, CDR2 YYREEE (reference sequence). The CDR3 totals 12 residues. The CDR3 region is CASGQMNTEAFF. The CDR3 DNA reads TGTGCCAGTGGACAAATGAACACTGAAGCTTTCTTT.